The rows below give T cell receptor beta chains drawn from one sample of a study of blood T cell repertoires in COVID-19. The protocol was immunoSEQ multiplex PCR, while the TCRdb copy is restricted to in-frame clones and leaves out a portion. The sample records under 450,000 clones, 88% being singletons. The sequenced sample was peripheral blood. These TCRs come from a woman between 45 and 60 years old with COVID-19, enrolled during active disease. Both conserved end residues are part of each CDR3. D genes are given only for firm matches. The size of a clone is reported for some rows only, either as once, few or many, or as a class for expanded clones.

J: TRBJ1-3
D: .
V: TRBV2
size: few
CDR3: CASRLLISSGNTIYF
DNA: TGTGCCAGCAGATTACTAATCTCGTCTGGAAACACCATATATTTT

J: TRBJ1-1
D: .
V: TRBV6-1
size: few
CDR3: CASSETRFETEAFF
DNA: TGTGCCAGCAGTGAAACGCGTTTCGAGACTGAAGCTTTCTTT

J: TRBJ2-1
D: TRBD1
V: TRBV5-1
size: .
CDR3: CASSTGTGLFNEQFF
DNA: TGCGCCAGCAGCACCGGGACAGGGCTTTTCAATGAGCAGTTCTTC

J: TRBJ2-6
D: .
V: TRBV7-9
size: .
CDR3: CASSLWQSSGANVLTF
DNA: TGTGCCAGCAGCTTATGGCAGTCCTCTGGGGCCAACGTCCTGACTTTC

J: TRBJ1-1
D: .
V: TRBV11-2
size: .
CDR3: CASSPGGGVAFF
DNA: TGTGCCAGCAGCCCCGGCGGGGGGGTAGCTTTCTTT

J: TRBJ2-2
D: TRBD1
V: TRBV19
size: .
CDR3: CASSVGTGGIGELFF
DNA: TGTGCCAGTAGTGTAGGGACAGGGGGCATCGGGGAGCTGTTTTTT

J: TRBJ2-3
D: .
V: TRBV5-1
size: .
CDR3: CASRRPLADRTDTQYF
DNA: TGCGCCAGCAGACGACCGTTAGCGGACCGCACAGATACGCAGTATTTT

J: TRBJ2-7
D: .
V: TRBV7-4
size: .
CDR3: CASSLKRRTNSYEQYF
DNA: TGTGCCAGCAGCTTAAAGAGAAGGACAAACTCCTACGAGCAGTACTTC

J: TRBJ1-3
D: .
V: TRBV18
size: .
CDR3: CASSPRIAGGNTIYF
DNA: TGTGCCAGCTCACCACGGATTGCAGGGGGAAACACCATATATTTT

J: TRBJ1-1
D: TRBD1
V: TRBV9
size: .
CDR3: CASSVFSGGQTEAFF
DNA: TGTGCCAGCAGCGTATTCTCAGGGGGACAAACTGAAGCTTTCTTT

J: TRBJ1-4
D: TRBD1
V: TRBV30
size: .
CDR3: CAWEAGTANEKLFF
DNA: TGTGCCTGGGAGGCCGGGACAGCTAATGAAAAACTGTTTTTT

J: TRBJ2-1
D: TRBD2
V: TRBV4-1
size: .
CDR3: CASSQAIVLLAGGPYNEQFF
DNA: TGCGCCAGCAGCCAAGCGATTGTTCTATTAGCGGGGGGGCCGTACAATGAGCAGTTCTTC

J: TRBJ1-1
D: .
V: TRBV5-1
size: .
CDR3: CASSLTGRGATEAFF
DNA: TGCGCCAGCAGCTTGACAGGGAGAGGGGCCACTGAAGCTTTCTTT

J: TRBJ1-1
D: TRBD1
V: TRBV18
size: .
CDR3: CASSPRDRGLLTEAFF
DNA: TGTGCCAGCTCACCGCGCGACAGGGGGCTACTCACTGAAGCTTTCTTT

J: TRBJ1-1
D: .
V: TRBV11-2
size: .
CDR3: CASSLVRRSTEAFF
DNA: TGTGCCAGCAGCTTAGTCAGACGGAGCACTGAAGCTTTCTTT

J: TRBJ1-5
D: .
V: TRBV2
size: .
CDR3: CASSDFGQNQPQHF
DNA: TGTGCCAGCAGTGACTTCGGACAGAATCAGCCCCAGCATTTT

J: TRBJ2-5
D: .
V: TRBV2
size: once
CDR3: CASSGPVPGETQYF
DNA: TGTGCCAGCAGTGGACCGGTCCCCGGGGAGACCCAGTACTTC

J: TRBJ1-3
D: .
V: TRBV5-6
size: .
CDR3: CASSLMSGAGNTIYF
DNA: TGTGCCAGCAGCTTGATGTCAGGGGCTGGAAACACCATATATTTT

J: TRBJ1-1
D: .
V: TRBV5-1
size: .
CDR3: CASSLGSGETEAFF
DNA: TGCGCCAGCAGCTTGGGATCAGGGGAAACTGAAGCTTTCTTT

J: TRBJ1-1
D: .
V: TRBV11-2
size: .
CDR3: CASSHGGTAEAFF
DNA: TGTGCCAGCAGCCACGGCGGGACGGCTGAAGCTTTCTTT

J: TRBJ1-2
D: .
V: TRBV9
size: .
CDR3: CASSVDEGGYGYTF
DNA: TGTGCCAGCAGCGTAGATGAGGGCGGCTATGGCTACACCTTC

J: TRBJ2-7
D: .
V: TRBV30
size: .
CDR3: CAWRPGTSYEQYF
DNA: TGTGCCTGGAGGCCCGGGACATCCTACGAGCAGTACTTC

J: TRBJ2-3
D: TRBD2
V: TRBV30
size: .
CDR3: CAWSPTFYSGGSQADTQYF
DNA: TGTGCCTGGAGTCCCACCTTTTATAGCGGGGGGTCCCAGGCAGATACGCAGTATTTT

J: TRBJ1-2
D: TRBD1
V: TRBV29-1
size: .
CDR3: CSVGDRASGYTF
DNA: TGCAGCGTTGGGGACAGGGCTTCTGGCTACACCTTC

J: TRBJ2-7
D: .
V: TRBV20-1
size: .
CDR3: CSASGEDPEQYF
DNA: TGCAGTGCTAGTGGGGAGGATCCCGAGCAGTACTTC

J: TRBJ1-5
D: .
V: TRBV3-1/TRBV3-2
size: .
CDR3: CASSQADQPQHF
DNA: TGTGCCAGCAGCCAAGCGGATCAGCCCCAGCATTTT

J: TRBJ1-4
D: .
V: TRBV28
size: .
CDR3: CASSLNRGGNEKLFF
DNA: TGTGCCAGCAGTTTAAATCGGGGAGGGAATGAAAAACTGTTTTTT

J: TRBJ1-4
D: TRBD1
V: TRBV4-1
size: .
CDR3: CASSQAGTGTVATNEKLFF
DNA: TGCGCCAGCAGCCAAGCTGGGACAGGGACCGTTGCAACTAATGAAAAACTGTTTTTT

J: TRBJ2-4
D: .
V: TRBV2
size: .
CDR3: CASSGAGAKNIQYF
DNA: TGTGCCAGCAGTGGGGCGGGAGCCAAAAACATTCAGTACTTC

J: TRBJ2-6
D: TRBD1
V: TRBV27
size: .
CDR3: CASSWDSQPGANVLTF
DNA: TGTGCCAGCAGTTGGGACAGTCAACCGGGGGCCAACGTCCTGACTTTC

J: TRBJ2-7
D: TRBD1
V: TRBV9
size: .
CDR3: CASSPRQGSYEQYF
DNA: TGTGCCAGCAGCCCGCGACAGGGTTCGTACGAGCAGTACTTC